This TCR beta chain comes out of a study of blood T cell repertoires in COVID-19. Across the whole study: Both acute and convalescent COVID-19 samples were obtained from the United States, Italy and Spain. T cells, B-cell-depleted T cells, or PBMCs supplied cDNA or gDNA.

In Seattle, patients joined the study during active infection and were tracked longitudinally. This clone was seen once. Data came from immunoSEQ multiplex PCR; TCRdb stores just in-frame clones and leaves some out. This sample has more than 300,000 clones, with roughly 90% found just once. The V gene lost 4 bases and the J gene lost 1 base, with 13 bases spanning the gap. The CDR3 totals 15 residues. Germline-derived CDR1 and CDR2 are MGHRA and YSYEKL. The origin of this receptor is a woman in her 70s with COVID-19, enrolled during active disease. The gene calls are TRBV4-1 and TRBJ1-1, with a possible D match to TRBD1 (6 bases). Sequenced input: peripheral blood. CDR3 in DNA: TGCGCCAGCAGCCCCCTCGGACAGCCGAACACTGAAGCTTTCTTT. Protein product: CASSPLGQPNTEAFF.